One sample yielded the 7 T cell receptor beta chains listed below, sequenced in a study of T cell changes during pregnancy in multiple sclerosis. The data were produced by immunoSEQ multiplex PCR, yet TCRdb's version contains in-frame clones alone and is incomplete. The sample records around 57,000 clones, around 93% being singletons. The specimen comprised CD4+ T cells from peripheral blood mononuclear cells, sampled after pregnancy. The receptors shown here come from a female donor in good health, enrolled as a control in a pregnancy study.

The chain carries TRBV7-2 and TRBJ2-1, with 7 bases that match TRBD2. The V and J ends lost 4 bases and 3 bases, in that order; junction bases with no gene match: 6. CDR3 size: 15 residues. Germline V lookup: CDR1 SGHTA, CDR2 FQGNSA. This chain's CDR3 is CASSSSGANYNEQFF. For the CDR3, the DNA is TGTGCCAGCAGCTCAAGCGGGGCGAACTACAATGAGCAGTTCTTC.

This clone showed up just a few times. V and J are TRBV15 and TRBJ1-1; TRBD1 aligns across 7 bases. Germline CDR1 is LNHNV and CDR2 is YYDKDF (reference sequence). V shed 4 bases, J shed 7 bases, and the junction held 12 bases outside the gene matches. The length of the CDR3 is 15 residues. This CDR3 reads CATSTRQGPLVEAFF. For the CDR3, the DNA is TGTGCCACCAGCACCCGACAGGGTCCCTTAGTTGAAGCTTTCTTT.

The CDR3 coding sequence is TGTGCCAGTAGTCGTGGGACTACCCGCACAGATACGCAGTATTTT. It codes for CASSRGTTRTDTQYF. The V and J genes are TRBV19 and TRBJ2-3, with 7 bases aligning to TRBD2. Germline V lookup: CDR1 LNHDA, CDR2 SQIVND (reference sequence). The CDR3 has 15 residues. The V gene end was trimmed by 5 bases and the J gene end by 1 base; junction bases not matched to a gene: 6. Drawing the rest from reference TRBV19 and TRBJ2-3, the complete variable domain is DGGITQSPKYLFRKEGQNVTLSCEQNLNHDAMYWYRQDPGQGLRLIYYSQIVNDFQKGDIAEGYSVSREKKESFPLTVTSAQKNPTAFYLCASSRGTTRTDTQYFGPGTRLTVL.

This chain uses TRBV7-2 with TRBJ1-1; D remains ambiguous. CDR3 length: 14 amino acids. CDR1 and CDR2 from the germline V gene are SGHTA and FQGNSA. Trimming pared 5 bases from V and 2 bases from J, leaving 12 bases between. The CDR3 loop reads CASSPSAGNTEAFF. The CDR3 coding sequence is TGTGCCAGCAGCCCATCAGCGGGAAACACTGAAGCTTTCTTT. Combining the CDR3 with reference TRBV7-2 and TRBJ1-1 gives the whole variable domain GAGVSQSPSNKVTEKGKDVELRCDPISGHTALYWYRQSLGQGLEFLIYFQGNSAPDKSGLPSDRFSAERTGGSVSTLTIQRTQQEDSAVYLCASSPSAGNTEAFFGQGTRLTVV.

This rearrangement joins TRBV7-8 to TRBJ1-6; possibly TRBD1 for D (5 bases). V gave up 3 bases and J gave up 8 bases, with 14 bases separating them. The CDR3 has 15 residues. Germline V gene sequence: CDR1 SGHVS, CDR2 FQNEAQ. For the CDR3, the DNA is TGTGCCAGCAGCTTCACAGGCTGGGGGGATTCACCCCTCCACTTT. Translated: CASSFTGWGDSPLHF.

This chain connects TRBV7-2 to TRBJ2-2, with 12 bases that match TRBD2. J was trimmed by 7 bases and V by 5 bases; bases with no gene match: 5. Germline V gives CDR1 SGHTA, CDR2 FQGNSA. The length of the CDR3 is 15 residues. This CDR3 is CASSRRTSGVGELFF. The DNA for the CDR3 is TGTGCCAGCAGCCGCAGGACTAGCGGGGTCGGGGAGCTGTTTTTT.

This clone showed up just once. This chain connects TRBV28 to TRBJ2-7, with TRBD2 as a possible D gene (7 bases). Trimming took 2 bases from V and 4 from J, leaving 15 bases between them. Germline V gene lookup returns CDR1 MDHEN and CDR2 SYDVKM. The CDR3 length is 15 residues. Here the CDR3 DNA reads TGTGCCAGCAGTTTAAGGGGCGGGGGCGCGTACGAGCAGTACTTC. As protein: CASSLRGGGAYEQYF.